This TCR beta chain stems from a study of blood T cell repertoires in COVID-19. Study-level information: Sites across the United States, Italy and Spain contributed samples from acute and convalescent COVID-19. In each case, the material was cDNA or gDNA derived from T cells, B-cell-depleted T cells, or PBMCs.

The CDR3 runs to 16 residues. V was cut by 0 bases and J by 3 bases, with 15 bases left in between. Germline V lookup: CDR1 LGHDT, CDR2 YNNKEL (reference sequence). Under the authors' procedure: Nucleated cell number was recorded as an estimate derived from reference gene primer amplification. Assay: immunoSEQ multiplex PCR; the TCRdb copy retains only in-frame clones and omits some. That table is the source of V, J and clone size, and D and trimming were worked out from the DNA. The repertoire holds 90,000 to 120,000 clones, with approximately 80% as singletons. The rearrangement uses TRBV3-1 (or the pseudogene TRBV3-2) and TRBJ2-7; D gene unclear. The sequenced sample consisted of peripheral blood. The TCR sequence derives from a man between 65 and 85 years old with acute or convalescent COVID-19. The CDR3 sequence is CASSQDGGYEIYEQYF. CDR3 nucleotides: TGTGCCAGCAGCCAAGATGGCGGCTATGAAATCTACGAGCAGTACTTC.